This entry lists 27 T cell receptor beta chains sequenced from one sample in a study of shared clonotypes between healthy human individuals. The repertoire was sequenced with immunoSEQ multiplex PCR; TCRdb's copy has only in-frame clones and lacks some. The sample carries over 2 million clones, around 96% recorded once. CD8 cells regarded as naive lacked CD45RO, were positively chosen for CCR7, and omitted terminally differentiated effector memory CD45RA+ cells. The sequencing input was naive CD8+ T cells sorted from blood. These receptors were obtained from a man between 18 and 29 years old in good health.

This clone appeared a single time. The V and J genes are TRBV27 and TRBJ1-5, with D maybe TRBD1 (6 bases). V was shortened by 5 bases and J by 6 bases, with 14 bases between the two germline ends. The CDR3 loop spans 14 amino acids. Germline CDR1 reads MNHEY; CDR2 reads SMNVEV (reference sequence). The DNA for the CDR3 is TGTGCCAGCAGTCCCGTGGGGGCTAGTCAGCCCCAGCATTTT. Its protein is CASSPVGASQPQHF.

The CDR3 coding sequence is TGTGCCAGCTGGGGGGGGACAGCGAATTCACCCCTCCACTTT. Encoded protein: CASWGGTANSPLHF. The rearrangement joins TRBV27 to TRBJ1-6, with 7 bases identical to TRBD1. V lost 8 bases to trimming and J lost 7 bases; unmatched junction nucleotides: 8. The CDR3 sequence is 14 residues long. Per the germline V gene, CDR1 is MNHEY and CDR2 is SMNVEV (reference sequence).

This chain joins TRBV4-1 and TRBJ2-7; D not resolved. Trimming pared 4 bases from V and 7 bases from J, leaving 14 bases between. CDR1 is MGHRA and CDR2 is YSYEKL in the germline V gene. CDR3 size: 13 residues. CDR3 nucleotides: TGCGCCAGCAGCCTAGACACCGCCGGGGAGCAGTACTTC. Translated, it gives CASSLDTAGEQYF.

The chain couples TRBV6-6 to TRBJ1-5; TRBD1 might be the D (6 bases). V shed 5 bases and J shed 3 bases, with 11 bases lying between them. The CDR3 loop spans 14 amino acids. Germline loops: CDR1 MNHNY, CDR2 SVGAGI (reference sequence). CDR3 loop: CASSHWTANQPQHF. Here the CDR3 DNA reads TGTGCCAGCAGTCACTGGACAGCCAATCAGCCCCAGCATTTT.

The rearrangement joins TRBV28 to TRBJ2-1, with 7 bases that match TRBD1. V was clipped by 5 bases and J by 1 base; unmatched bases: 8. CDR1 MDHEN and CDR2 SYDVKM come from the germline V gene. The CDR3 is 16 amino acids. The CDR3 loop reads CASSMEQGFSYNEQFF. In nucleotides, the CDR3 is TGTGCCAGCAGTATGGAACAGGGGTTTTCCTACAATGAGCAGTTCTTC.

To note about this clone: Other DNA variants within this sample encode the same CDR3. This sequence joins TRBV7-9 and TRBJ2-3; D is perhaps TRBD1 (5 bases). Germline CDR1 SEHNR, CDR2 FQNEAQ (reference sequence). The CDR3 consists of 14 residues. With 5 bases removed from V and 1 base from J, the gap between germline ends came to 10 bases. The CDR3 sequence is CASSPPQGTDTQYF. CDR3 coding DNA: TGTGCCAGCAGCCCACCACAGGGCACAGATACGCAGTATTTT.

The chain uses TRBV9 and TRBJ2-5; TRBD2 matches 7 bases. This CDR3 comprises 16 residues. V was pared by 3 bases and J by 5 bases, with 13 bases of the junction left unmatched. Germline V gene data show CDR1 as SGDLS and CDR2 as YYNGEE. DNA of the CDR3: TGTGCCAGCAGCGAGGTGGGGGAGGGCCGGTTCGAGACCCAGTACTTC. Translated, it gives CASSEVGEGRFETQYF.

The chain combines TRBV30 with TRBJ1-2; possibly TRBD1 for D (5 bases). Germline CDR1 is GTSNPN and CDR2 is SVGIG (reference sequence). CDR3 length equals 17 residues. V gave up 2 bases and J gave up 0 bases, with 19 bases separating them. CDR3 DNA sequence: TGTGCCTGGAGTCCCGTTAGGTGGGGCTACACTAACTATGGCTACACCTTC. Amino acids: CAWSPVRWGYTNYGYTF.

Written as DNA, the CDR3 is TGTGCCAGCAGTGGAGCAGATTCACCCCTCCACTTT. Translating gives CASSGADSPLHF. The chain has TRBV6-1 and TRBJ1-6; D is unresolved. Between the trimmed V and J ends, which lost 4 bases and 8 bases, there was a span of 6 bases. The CDR3 spans 12 residues. Germline V gene sequence: CDR1 MNHNS, CDR2 SASEGT.

This chain uses TRBV4-1 with TRBJ1-4; D gene unclear. Trimming left V 5 bases short and J 4 bases short, with 11 bases between. Looked up from germline, CDR1 is MGHRA and CDR2 is YSYEKL. The CDR3 is 14 residues long. CDR3 loop: CASSVVQNNEKLFF. Here the CDR3 DNA reads TGCGCCAGCAGCGTGGTACAGAATAATGAAAAACTGTTTTTT.

The count of this clone is one. Other DNA sequences in the sample encode the same CDR3. The J gene is TRBJ2-5, the V gene TRBV27, with 8 bases lining up with TRBD1. Germline V gives CDR1 MNHEY, CDR2 SMNVEV (reference sequence). The CDR3 is 13 residues long. The trim removed 3 bases at V and 3 bases at J, leaving 0 bases unmatched. CDR3 DNA: TGTGCCAGCAGTTTGGACAGGGAAGAGACCCAGTACTTC. This encodes CASSLDREETQYF.

The chain has TRBV28 and TRBJ2-7; 10 bases line up with TRBD2. This CDR3 region has 14 residues. V was clipped by 7 bases and J by 5 bases; unmatched bases: 8. Germline V gene sequence: CDR1 MDHEN, CDR2 SYDVKM. CDR3 sequence reads: CASTSGGAGDEQYF. CDR3 in DNA: TGTGCCAGCACCAGCGGGGGGGCCGGGGACGAGCAGTACTTC.

The rearrangement joins TRBV27 to TRBJ1-3, with D perhaps TRBD1 (6 bases). The CDR3 has 15 amino acids. Trimming stripped 5 bases from V and 0 bases from J, with 11 bases between. CDR1 MNHEY and CDR2 SMNVEV come from the germline V gene (reference sequence). CDR3 sequence: CASSDGTFSGNTIYF. CDR3 coding DNA: TGTGCCAGCAGTGACGGGACATTCTCTGGAAACACCATATATTTT.

The genes are TRBV5-1 and TRBJ1-5; TRBD1 matches 7 bases. Germline CDR1 SGHRS, CDR2 YFSETQ. V lost 4 bases, J lost 5 bases, and 6 bases stayed unmatched. The CDR3 runs 14 residues. As DNA, the CDR3 is TGCGCCAGCAGCAACCGGGACAGTTATCAGCCCCAGCATTTT. This encodes CASSNRDSYQPQHF.

This chain connects TRBV30 to TRBJ2-7; D remains ambiguous. The CDR3 is 12 residues long. Germline V gene data show CDR1 as GTSNPN and CDR2 as SVGIG (reference sequence). V lost 2 bases to trimming and J lost 5 bases, with 10 bases between them. The CDR3 sequence: CAWSLKLDEQYF. CDR3 nucleotide sequence: TGTGCCTGGAGTCTCAAATTGGACGAGCAGTACTTC.

V gene TRBV2 combines with J gene TRBJ2-5; tentatively, D is TRBD1 (7 bases). The V gene lost 10 bases and the J gene lost 5 bases, with 23 bases spanning the gap. Germline V gives CDR1 SNHLY, CDR2 FYNNEI. This CDR3 contains 15 residues. The CDR3 protein is CATTKGASAGETQYF. In nucleotides, the CDR3 is TGTGCCACCACGAAGGGGGCTAGCGCCGGGGAGACCCAGTACTTC.

This rearrangement joins TRBV28 to TRBJ1-4, with D tentatively TRBD1 (5 bases). The CDR3 consists of 14 residues. Germline loops: CDR1 MDHEN, CDR2 SYDVKM. Trimming stripped 6 bases from V and 0 bases from J, with 8 bases between. The CDR3: CASRGTSTNEKLFF. Here the CDR3 DNA reads TGTGCCAGCAGGGGGACTTCAACTAATGAAAAACTGTTTTTT.

The chain couples TRBV7-9 to TRBJ1-4; D is possibly TRBD1 (6 bases). The germline V and J ends were trimmed by 5 bases and 11 bases, with 15 bases remaining between them. This CDR3 comprises 13 residues. Germline CDR1 SEHNR, CDR2 FQNEAQ (reference sequence). CDR3 DNA sequence: TGTGCCAGCAGCCGCGAACTAGGGGGGAAACTGTTTTTT. This gives the protein CASSRELGGKLFF.

The chain carries TRBV14 and TRBJ2-7, with 10 nucleotides matching TRBD1. Germline V gene data show CDR1 as SGHDN and CDR2 as FVKESK. Trimming cost V 5 bases and J 3 bases; bases outside gene matches: 10. The length of the CDR3 is 16 residues. CDR3 residues: CASSDRDRGHFYEQYF. The CDR3 nucleotides read TGTGCCAGCAGCGACCGGGACAGGGGCCACTTCTACGAGCAGTACTTC.

The gene calls are TRBV5-6 and TRBJ1-6; D is unresolved. CDR1 and CDR2 (germline): SGHDT, YYEEEE. Trimming shortened V by 0 bases and J by 0 bases, and 10 bases separated the two germline ends. The CDR3 has 17 amino acids. Here the CDR3 reads CASSLAATSSYNSPLHF. CDR3 in DNA: TGTGCCAGCAGCTTGGCGGCAACCAGCTCCTATAATTCACCCCTCCACTTT.

This rearrangement joins TRBV5-6 to TRBJ2-3; TRBD2 is a possible D gene (5 bases). V was cut by 0 bases and J by 0 bases, with 11 bases left in between. The length of the CDR3 is 16 residues. Germline V gene lookup returns CDR1 SGHDT and CDR2 YYEEEE. CDR3 DNA: TGTGCCAGCAGCTTGGGTACTAGGGCTAGCACAGATACGCAGTATTTT. It yields the protein CASSLGTRASTDTQYF.

The CDR3 region is CASIGLADTQYF. The CDR3 region has the DNA TGTGCCAGCATAGGTCTAGCGGATACGCAGTATTTT. This rearrangement joins TRBV2 to TRBJ2-3; a weak D match, TRBD2 (6 bases). Germline V gene data show CDR1 as SNHLY and CDR2 as FYNNEI. The length of the CDR3 is 12 residues. Trimming stripped 7 bases from V and 6 bases from J, with 11 bases between.

This chain joins TRBV7-6 and TRBJ2-1; D gene uncertain. CDR3 length equals 11 residues. Between the trimmed V and J ends, which lost 3 bases and 13 bases, there was a span of 10 bases. Germline CDR1 reads SGHVS; CDR2 reads FNYEAQ. The CDR3 DNA is TGTGCCAGCAGCTTGAATTACGTACAGTTCTTC. Translated, it gives CASSLNYVQFF.

V gene TRBV7-9 combines with J gene TRBJ2-2, with 8 positions matching TRBD2. V was clipped by 4 bases and J by 1 base; unmatched bases: 5. This CDR3 has 16 residues. Germline CDR1 and CDR2: SEHNR and FQNEAQ (reference sequence). As DNA, the CDR3 is TGTGCCAGCAGCTCACTGGGACTAGAGAACACCGGGGAGCTGTTTTTT. It codes for CASSSLGLENTGELFF.

This chain connects TRBV9 to TRBJ1-1; TRBD1 agrees at 7 bases. Looked up from germline, CDR1 is SGDLS and CDR2 is YYNGEE. There are 14 residues in the CDR3. V lost 7 bases and J lost 4; bases outside the gene matches: 10. This CDR3 is CASGQGVWSTEAFF. DNA for the CDR3: TGTGCCAGCGGTCAGGGGGTTTGGAGCACTGAAGCTTTCTTT. The full variable domain, its missing parts supplied by reference TRBV9 and TRBJ1-1, is DSGVTQTPKHLITATGQRVTLRCSPRSGDLSVYWYQQSLDQGLQFLIQYYNGEERAKGNILERFSAQQFPDLHSELNLSSLELGDSALYFCASGQGVWSTEAFFGQGTRLTVV.

The chain is built from TRBV7-9 and TRBJ2-1, with TRBD1 as a possible D gene (6 bases). The ends were cut back, 5 bases at V and 0 bases at J, with 20 bases in the middle. In germline, CDR1 is SEHNR, CDR2 FQNEAQ (reference sequence). This CDR3 has 18 residues. The chain's CDR3 is CASSQNTGYDSSYNEQFF. The CDR3 coding sequence is TGTGCCAGCAGCCAGAACACAGGGTACGACAGCTCCTACAATGAGCAGTTCTTC. Filled out from reference TRBV7-9 and TRBJ2-1, the complete variable domain reads DTGVSQNPRHKITKRGQNVTFRCDPISEHNRLYWYRQTLGQGPEFLTYFQNEAQLEKSRLLSDRFSAERPKGSFSTLEIQRTEQGDSAMYLCASSQNTGYDSSYNEQFFGPGTRLTVL.

This clone was seen a single time. This chain joins TRBV9 and TRBJ1-2, with D perhaps matching TRBD1 (5 bases). The germline V gene encodes CDR1 SGDLS and CDR2 YYNGEE. CDR3 length equals 13 residues. Trimming removed 4 bases from V and 7 bases from J, with 14 bases in between. This CDR3 reads CASSSLSGLGYTF. The CDR3 region has the DNA TGTGCCAGCAGCTCCCTTTCGGGGCTTGGCTACACCTTC.